These 29 T cell receptor beta chains share one sample of origin, sequenced in a study of response to subunit inactivated influenza vaccine. Via MiXCR, TCRdb re-called the RT-PCR reads, giving one row per CDR3 protein. The data show some 500,000 distinct CDR3 sequences, less than 30% seen once. This sample comprised CD4+ T cells sorted from PBMCs, obtained approximately 5 days after vaccination. Source of these receptors: a man in his fifties who received an inactivated influenza vaccine.

The chain links TRBV4-1 to TRBJ2-1; D might be TRBD1 (6 bases). This CDR3 has 16 residues. The ends were cut back, 3 bases at V and 2 bases at J, with 14 bases in the middle. Germline CDR1 and CDR2: MGHRA and YSYEKL. The CDR3 region is CASSHPQGLPYNEQFF. CDR3 DNA: TGCGCCAGCAGCCACCCCCAGGGGTTGCCCTACAATGAGCAGTTCTTC.

The rearrangement uses TRBV4-2 and TRBJ2-4; TRBD1 aligns across 8 bases. Germline-derived CDR1 and CDR2 are LGHNA and YNFKEQ. CDR3 length: 15 residues. The ends lost 3 bases at V and 12 bases at J; junction bases unmatched: 13. CDR3 loop: CASSHSAGDRGDQYF. CDR3 nucleotides: TGTGCCAGCAGCCACTCTGCCGGCGACAGGGGTGATCAGTACTTC.

V and J are TRBV7-9 and TRBJ1-2; no clear D. Looked up from germline, CDR1 is SEHNR and CDR2 is FQNEAQ (reference sequence). Trimming cost V 0 bases and J 8 bases, with 16 bases left between them. There are 15 residues in the CDR3. The CDR3 bases are TGTGCCAGCAGCTTAGCGTCGTACTCCACGGGGGGCTACACCTTC. Its protein product is CASSLASYSTGGYTF.

This clonotype was counted between two and nine times. The chain couples TRBV6-1 to TRBJ1-2; D gene unclear. The CDR3 loop spans 13 amino acids. Germline V gene data show CDR1 as MNHNS and CDR2 as SASEGT. Trimming shortened V by 6 bases and J by 4 bases, and 12 bases separated the two germline ends. CDR3 sequence reads: CASRTASRYGYTF. CDR3 sequence (DNA): TGTGCCAGCAGAACCGCCAGCCGCTATGGCTACACCTTC.

The chain joins TRBV20-1 to TRBJ2-7; 11 bases are a match to TRBD1. Germline V CDR1 and CDR2: DFQATT, SNEGSKA (reference sequence). V trimming: 6 bases; J trimming: 4 bases; junction bases outside the gene matches: 11. The CDR3 sequence is 15 residues long. The CDR3 DNA is TGCAGTGCCTCATTTGGGGGGACAGGGGGTTACGAGCAGTACTTC. Encoded protein: CSASFGGTGGYEQYF.

The CDR3 DNA sequence: TGTGCCAGCAGCCTTGGGACTAGCGGGAGTGGAGATACGCAGTATTTT. This sequence encodes CASSLGTSGSGDTQYF. V usage is TRBV5-5 and J usage is TRBJ2-3; 14 positions agree with TRBD2. The germline CDR1 and CDR2 sequences are SGHKS and YYEKEE (reference sequence). The CDR3 sequence is 16 residues long. Germline trimming cut 4 bases from V and 5 bases from J; bases unmatched to any gene: 6.

J is TRBJ1-1 and V is TRBV28; D remains ambiguous. V lost 3 bases, J lost 3 bases, and 11 bases lay in between. The CDR3 is 14 amino acids. Germline assignment: CDR1 MDHEN and CDR2 SYDVKM. CDR3 sequence reads: CASSFHGDYTEAFF. Written as DNA, the CDR3 is TGTGCCAGCAGTTTCCACGGGGATTACACTGAAGCTTTCTTT.

The CDR3 DNA is TGTGCCAGCAACCGCGGGAGACTAGTTGTCACAGATACGCAGTATTTT. Protein sequence: CASNRGRLVVTDTQYF. The chain couples TRBV2 to TRBJ2-3, with 7 bases lining up with TRBD2. The trim removed 7 bases at V and 2 bases at J, leaving 12 bases unmatched. This CDR3 is 16 amino acids long. Per the germline V gene, CDR1 is SNHLY and CDR2 is FYNNEI.

This clonotype was seen a few times. V gene TRBV24-1 combines with J gene TRBJ2-1; D is ambiguous. The ends were cut back, 6 bases at V and 7 bases at J, with 15 bases in the middle. Germline V CDR1 and CDR2: KGHDR, SFDVKD. CDR3 length equals 14 residues. The CDR3 protein is CATSTVQSMNEQFF. The CDR3 nucleotides are TGTGCCACCAGTACGGTTCAGTCGATGAATGAGCAGTTCTTC.

The CDR3 region is CASSEFGGGAENEQFF. CDR3 nucleotide sequence: TGCGCCAGCAGTGAGTTCGGCGGGGGGGCCGAGAATGAGCAGTTCTTC. The chain recombines TRBV10-1 with TRBJ2-1, with TRBD2 matching 9 bases. There are 16 residues in the CDR3. After removal of 1 base from V and 7 bases from J, the junction contained 8 bases not matched to a gene. Germline V gives CDR1 WNHNN, CDR2 SYGVQD (reference sequence).

The chain couples TRBV15 to TRBJ2-5; D possibly uses TRBD1 or TRBD2 (5 bases each). CDR1 and CDR2 (germline): LNHNV, YYDKDF (reference sequence). The CDR3 consists of 16 residues. The ends were cut back, 5 bases at V and 2 bases at J, with 18 bases in the middle. The CDR3 DNA sequence: TGTGCCACCAGCGGACGCCGGGACCTTGTACAAGAGACCCAGTACTTC. Its protein product is CATSGRRDLVQETQYF.

This clonotype was counted between two and nine times. The chain employs TRBV7-2 and TRBJ2-3; a possible D gene is TRBD1 (5 bases). This CDR3 is built from 15 residues. Between the trimmed V and J ends, which lost 6 bases and 0 bases, there was a span of 13 bases. Looked up from germline, CDR1 is SGHTA and CDR2 is FQGNSA. The CDR3 DNA is TGTGCCAGCAGTAGTGGGGCATTTAGCACAGATACGCAGTATTTT. Protein product: CASSSGAFSTDTQYF.

V is TRBV6-2 or TRBV6-3 and J is TRBJ2-7; D is uncertain. This CDR3 is 11 amino acids long. V was clipped by 5 bases and J by 3 bases, with 5 bases between them. Germline V CDR1 and CDR2: MNHEY, SVGEGT. CDR3 bases: TGTGCCAGCAGTGCGATCTACGAGCAGTACTTC. It is translated as CASSAIYEQYF.

The rearrangement links TRBV6-5 to TRBJ1-4, with D possibly TRBD1 on 5 matching bases. The germline V and J ends were trimmed by 4 bases and 7 bases, with 10 bases remaining between them. The CDR3 contains 13 residues. Germline loops: CDR1 MNHEY, CDR2 SVGAGI. The DNA of the CDR3 is TGTGCCAGCAGTTGGGGCCGAGGTGAAAAACTGTTTTTT. It specifies CASSWGRGEKLFF.

This chain links TRBV18 with TRBJ2-5; D unresolved. CDR1 and CDR2 from the germline V gene are KGHSH and LQKENI. This CDR3 comprises 14 residues. The V end lost 3 bases, the J end lost 10 bases, and 18 bases lay between the germline ends. The CDR3 region is CASSPPRDRPIQYF. In nucleotides, the CDR3 is TGTGCCAGCTCACCCCCACGAGACCGGCCGATCCAGTACTTC.

The rearrangement joins TRBV12-3 or TRBV12-4 to TRBJ2-7; D is unclear. The CDR3 runs to 16 residues. The V end lost 6 bases, the J end lost 6 bases, and 24 bases lay between the germline ends. The CDR3 reads CASSFRLGKGNAEQYF. In DNA, the CDR3 is TGTGCCAGCAGCTTTAGATTGGGGAAGGGCAATGCCGAGCAGTACTTC.

The chain carries TRBV24-1 and TRBJ2-7; 8 nucleotides align to TRBD1. CDR3 length: 13 residues. Germline CDR1 and CDR2: KGHDR and SFDVKD. The V and J ends lost 12 bases and 6 bases, in that order; junction bases with no gene match: 12. Here the CDR3 DNA reads TGTGCCGCTTCCCCGGGACAGGAAGGCGAGCAGTACTTC. Translated, it gives CAASPGQEGEQYF.

The rearrangement uses TRBV4-3 and TRBJ1-2, with 9 bases fitting TRBD1. V was clipped by 3 bases and J by 5 bases; unmatched bases: 4. The V gene's germline CDR1 is LGHNA and CDR2 YSLEER. The CDR3 loop spans 14 amino acids. The CDR3 here is CASSQVGQGYGYTF. The CDR3 DNA reads as TGCGCCAGCAGCCAGGTGGGACAGGGATATGGCTACACCTTC.

The J gene is TRBJ2-7, the V gene TRBV6-5; 8 bases are a match to TRBD1. The CDR3 is 16 residues long. Germline V gene lookup returns CDR1 MNHEY and CDR2 SVGAGI. Losses at the gene ends were 2 bases for V and 6 bases for J; bases not matched to a gene: 12. The CDR3 coding sequence is TGTGCCAGCAGTTACATCTTAGGACAGGGCCCATCCGAGCAGTACTTC. It translates to CASSYILGQGPSEQYF.

V and J are TRBV5-5 and TRBJ2-5; a weak D match, TRBD1 (8 bases). The CDR3 loop spans 15 amino acids. Trimming pared 4 bases from V and 0 bases from J, leaving 13 bases between. Germline values: CDR1 SGHKS, CDR2 YYEKEE (reference sequence). CDR3 DNA sequence: TGTGCCAGCAGCCTACAGGGGGGGGACCAAGAGACCCAGTACTTC. This gives the protein CASSLQGGDQETQYF.

The chain carries TRBV3-1 and TRBJ2-3; either TRBD1 or TRBD2 may fit D (7 bases each). This CDR3 is 14 amino acids long. Looked up from germline, CDR1 is LGHDT and CDR2 is YNNKEL (reference sequence). Trimming took off 6 bases at V and 3 bases at J, with 13 bases between the two ends. The CDR3, as DNA: TGTGCCAGCAGGAGCAGGGGGGGGACAGATACGCAGTATTTT. It codes for CASRSRGGTDTQYF.

The J gene is TRBJ2-1, the V gene TRBV24-1, with D uncertain. This CDR3 has 16 amino acids. Looked up from germline, CDR1 is KGHDR and CDR2 is SFDVKD. The ends were cut back, 0 bases at V and 4 bases at J, with 12 bases in the middle. The CDR3 protein is CATSDLRAEPYNEQFF. The CDR3 DNA reads as TGTGCCACCAGTGATTTGAGGGCAGAACCGTACAATGAGCAGTTCTTC.

This clonotype has more than one count but fewer than ten. The chain joins TRBV7-9 to TRBJ2-2; TRBD2 matches 7 bases. Germline-derived CDR1 and CDR2 are SEHNR and FQNEAQ (reference sequence). V trimming: 5 bases; J trimming: 4 bases; junction bases outside the gene matches: 10. The CDR3 runs 16 residues. In DNA form, the CDR3 reads TGTGCCAGCAGCCCTAGGGGCGGGAGTGGCACCGGGGAGCTGTTTTTT. Residues: CASSPRGGSGTGELFF. Complete variable domain (other parts from reference TRBV7-9 and TRBJ2-2): DTGVSQNPRHKITKRGQNVTFRCDPISEHNRLYWYRQTLGQGPEFLTYFQNEAQLEKSRLLSDRFSAERPKGSFSTLEIQRTEQGDSAMYLCASSPRGGSGTGELFFGEGSRLTVL.

This clonotype was seen many times. The chain recombines TRBV9 with TRBJ2-3; D is perhaps TRBD1 (5 bases). Germline V gives CDR1 SGDLS, CDR2 YYNGEE. The CDR3 is made up of 13 amino acids. Trimming shortened V by 0 bases and J by 5 bases, and 7 bases separated the two germline ends. Here the CDR3 DNA reads TGTGCCAGCAGCGTAGGTCAGGGAGATACGCAGTATTTT. This translates into CASSVGQGDTQYF.

Many counts were recorded for this clonotype. This chain joins TRBV5-7 and TRBJ2-1, with 10 bases lining up with TRBD2. TRBV5-7 is assigned to the ORF class and has an uncertain function. V dropped 4 bases and J dropped 3; count of bases not matched to a gene: 4. There are 15 residues in the CDR3. CDR3 coding DNA: TGTGCCAGCAGCCCCGGGACTAGCGTCTACAATGAGCAGTTCTTC. Translating it yields CASSPGTSVYNEQFF.

The CDR3 region has the DNA TGTGCCAGCAGCAGGGTCATTACCACAGGATACACTGAAGCTTTCTTT. Protein product: CASSRVITTGYTEAFF. The genes are TRBV5-4 and TRBJ1-1, with D tentatively TRBD1 (5 bases). The V gene lost 4 bases and the J gene lost 3 bases, with 19 bases spanning the gap. The CDR3 consists of 16 residues. Germline lookup yields CDR1 SGHNT and CDR2 YYREEE (reference sequence).

This clonotype has a handful of counts. The genes are TRBV7-9 and TRBJ1-2; 7 nucleotides agree with TRBD1. This CDR3 comprises 13 residues. V gave up 4 bases and J gave up 8 bases; unmatched junction bases: 7. CDR1 and CDR2 (germline): SEHNR, FQNEAQ (reference sequence). The CDR3 sequence is CASSYQQGLGYTF. The CDR3, as DNA: TGTGCCAGCAGCTATCAACAGGGGCTAGGCTACACCTTC. Full variable domain (rest looked up from reference TRBV7-9 and TRBJ1-2): DTGVSQNPRHKITKRGQNVTFRCDPISEHNRLYWYRQTLGQGPEFLTYFQNEAQLEKSRLLSDRFSAERPKGSFSTLEIQRTEQGDSAMYLCASSYQQGLGYTFGSGTRLTVV.

This clonotype was counted many times. CDR3 sequence: CSATGGPYEQYF. CDR3 bases: TGCAGTGCTACAGGGGGCCCCTACGAGCAGTACTTC. The chain uses TRBV20-1 and TRBJ2-7, with 8 bases fitting TRBD1. Germline V gives CDR1 DFQATT, CDR2 SNEGSKA (reference sequence). Trimming at V came to 4 bases and at J to 2 bases, leaving 1 base not matched to a gene. There are 12 residues in the CDR3.

This clonotype came up many times. The rearrangement uses TRBV20-1 and TRBJ1-1; 7 bases map to TRBD1. CDR1 DFQATT and CDR2 SNEGSKA come from the germline V gene (reference sequence). The CDR3 extends over 13 amino acids. J gave up 5 bases and V 6 bases, and 9 bases lay outside the gene matches. For the CDR3, the DNA is TGCAGTGCCGGGACAGCGACAAGAACTGAAGCTTTCTTT. This sequence encodes CSAGTATRTEAFF.